Following are 9 T cell receptor beta chains from one sample sequenced in a study of PD-L1 blockade in urothelial cancer. The assay was immunoSEQ multiplex PCR, and TCRdb's table has in-frame clones only and misses some. The sample lists around 110,000 clones, about 89% occurring once. Stated time point: peripheral blood 6 weeks after treatment start. Sequences were derived from PBMCs, sampled around atezolizumab (anti-PD-L1) treatment. The receptors originated from a man aged 55 to 69 with urothelial cancer.

The V and J genes are TRBV5-4 and TRBJ2-7; TRBD1 might be the D (6 bases). Germline-derived CDR1 and CDR2 are SGHNT and YYREEE (reference sequence). The V end lost 4 bases, the J end lost 6 bases, and 11 bases lay between the germline ends. This CDR3 is 12 amino acids long. The CDR3 sequence is CASSADSLEQYF. The CDR3 bases are TGTGCCAGCAGCGCGGACAGCCTCGAGCAGTACTTC.

V is TRBV28 and J is TRBJ2-5; 8 bases match TRBD2. Trimming cost V 6 bases and J 2 bases; bases outside gene matches: 14. The CDR3 runs to 17 residues. In germline, CDR1 is MDHEN, CDR2 SYDVKM. The CDR3 loop reads CASRTRVAGRTQETQYF. CDR3 nucleotide sequence: TGTGCCAGCAGGACCAGGGTAGCGGGGAGAACTCAAGAGACCCAGTACTTC.

The rearrangement links TRBV19 to TRBJ2-5, with 14 bases matching TRBD2. CDR3 length: 15 amino acids. Germline assignment: CDR1 LNHDA and CDR2 SQIVND (reference sequence). The V and J ends lost 5 bases and 5 bases, in that order; junction bases with no gene match: 4. The CDR3 loop is CASSRTSGRLETQYF. CDR3 nucleotide sequence: TGTGCCAGTAGTCGGACTAGCGGGAGGTTGGAGACCCAGTACTTC.

The chain links TRBV27 to TRBJ2-2, with TRBD2 matching 16 bases. This CDR3 contains 18 residues. CDR1 is MNHEY, CDR2 SMNVEV, per germline (reference sequence). V lost 6 bases to trimming and J lost 5 bases; unmatched junction nucleotides: 9. The CDR3 spells CASSQGLAGGQGTGELFF. The CDR3 bases are TGTGCCAGCAGCCAGGGACTAGCGGGGGGGCAGGGGACCGGGGAGCTGTTTTTT.

This chain uses TRBV29-1 with TRBJ1-5, with 9 bases identical to TRBD1. Germline loops: CDR1 SQVTM, CDR2 ANQGSEA. J gave up 2 bases and V 5 bases, and 4 bases lay outside the gene matches. The CDR3 runs 14 residues. This chain's CDR3 is CSVIWTGGNQPQHF. The CDR3 bases are TGCAGCGTTATTTGGACAGGGGGCAATCAGCCCCAGCATTTT.

In this sample, this clone turned up once. The rearrangement links TRBV5-4 to TRBJ1-1, with TRBD1 matching 8 bases. V shed 1 base, J shed 0 bases, and the junction held 2 bases outside the gene matches. Germline loops: CDR1 SGHNT, CDR2 YYREEE (reference sequence). The CDR3 is 15 residues long. In DNA form, the CDR3 reads TGTGCCAGCAGCTTGCCACAGGGGGTGAACACTGAAGCTTTCTTT. Encoded protein: CASSLPQGVNTEAFF.

The rearrangement joins TRBV6-1 to TRBJ2-1; TRBD1 might be the D (6 bases). Trimming removed 0 bases from V and 1 base from J, with 7 bases in between. In germline, CDR1 is MNHNS, CDR2 SASEGT. This CDR3 comprises 15 residues. The DNA for the CDR3 is TGTGCCAGCAGTGAAGCACAGGGATCCTACAATGAGCAGTTCTTC. Amino acid sequence: CASSEAQGSYNEQFF.

The chain recombines TRBV5-1 with TRBJ2-3; D is undetermined. Germline V gives CDR1 SGHRS, CDR2 YFSETQ. The CDR3 contains 12 residues. V was shortened by 4 bases and J by 5 bases, with 8 bases between the two germline ends. The CDR3 here is CASSQLEDTQYF. CDR3 coding DNA: TGCGCCAGCAGCCAACTCGAAGATACGCAGTATTTT. The whole variable domain, remainder taken from reference TRBV5-1 and TRBJ2-3, is KAGVTQTPRYLIKTRGQQVTLSCSPISGHRSVSWYQQTPGQGLQFLFEYFSETQRNKGNFPGRFSGRQFSNSRSEMNVSTLELGDSALYLCASSQLEDTQYFGPGTRLTVL.

J is TRBJ1-4 and V is TRBV2, with 9 bases lining up with TRBD1. CDR1 SNHLY and CDR2 FYNNEI come from the germline V gene. Germline trimming cut 6 bases from V and 5 bases from J; bases unmatched to any gene: 4. The CDR3 consists of 14 residues. CDR3 residues: CASSGQGINEKLFF. The CDR3 DNA sequence: TGTGCCAGCAGCGGACAGGGGATAAATGAAAAACTGTTTTTT.